One and the same sample provided the 9 T cell receptor beta chains below, sequenced in a study of T cells in Graves' hyperthyroidism and ophthalmopathy. Using RNA transcripts as the source, TCR beta CDR3 regions were amplified. HTBI primers were the set used in a first-round RT-PCR of the TCR CDR3. MiXCR was run by TCRdb on the multiplex PCR reads, yielding one entry per CDR3 protein. The repertoire consists of over 650,000 distinct CDR3 sequences, with roughly 46% occurring once and the leading ten covering roughly 7.2%. Material for sequencing was peripheral blood or thyroid tissue (not recorded which). The receptors were sampled from an adult man with Graves' disease, either hyperthyroidism or ophthalmopathy (not recorded which).

The chain links TRBV10-3 to TRBJ2-7; D gene ambiguous. V shed 4 bases and J shed 4 bases, with 8 bases lying between them. Germline CDR1 ENHRY, CDR2 SYGVKD. This CDR3 comprises 12 residues. CDR3: CAISGEGYEQYF. In DNA, the CDR3 is TGTGCCATCAGTGGAGAAGGGTACGAGCAGTACTTC.

The chain joins TRBV6-5 to TRBJ1-1; tentative D call: TRBD1 (5 bases). CDR1 and CDR2 (germline): MNHEY, SVGAGI. Trimming stripped 2 bases from V and 5 bases from J, with 15 bases between. CDR3 length: 15 residues. In DNA form, the CDR3 reads TGTGCCAGCAGTTACCGGGGGACTTCTGGGACTGAAGCTTTCTTT. It encodes CASSYRGTSGTEAFF.

This clonotype was seen a few times. The genes are TRBV29-1 and TRBJ2-7; perhaps TRBD1 as D (7 bases). V was trimmed by 6 bases and J by 0 bases, leaving 24 bases between them. Germline CDR1 is SQVTM and CDR2 is ANQGSEA. CDR3 length equals 17 residues. The CDR3 nucleotides are TGCAGCGTGGCGTCGACCCCCTCGGGGGACAGCTCCTACGAGCAGTACTTC. Amino acids: CSVASTPSGDSSYEQYF.

The chain employs TRBV20-1 and TRBJ2-6, with 8 bases lining up with TRBD1. After removal of 4 bases from V and 0 bases from J, the junction contained 5 bases not matched to a gene. The length of the CDR3 is 16 residues. Looked up from germline, CDR1 is DFQATT and CDR2 is SNEGSKA (reference sequence). The CDR3: CSATTGAISGANVLTF. The CDR3 nucleotides are TGCAGTGCTACGACAGGGGCCATCTCTGGGGCCAACGTCCTGACTTTC.

The rearrangement joins TRBV7-2 to TRBJ1-5, with D uncertain. From germline, CDR1 is SGHTA and CDR2 FQGNSA. The CDR3 has 16 residues. The V gene lost 6 bases and the J gene lost 2 bases, with 17 bases spanning the gap. Here the CDR3 DNA reads TGTGCCAGCAGTGAAAACCGACATTCCGGCAATCAGCCCCAGCATTTT. Residues: CASSENRHSGNQPQHF. Full variable domain (outside the CDR3, taken from reference TRBV7-2 and TRBJ1-5): GAGVSQSPSNKVTEKGKDVELRCDPISGHTALYWYRQSLGQGLEFLIYFQGNSAPDKSGLPSDRFSAERTGGSVSTLTIQRTQQEDSAVYLCASSENRHSGNQPQHFGDGTRLSIL.

Comment on this clonotype: An end of the junction differs from the germline gene, which may be a read error. The chain couples TRBV12-3 or TRBV12-4 to TRBJ1-5; no reliable D call. This CDR3 has 13 amino acids. In nucleotides, the CDR3 is TGTGCCAGCCGTTTATTGGCGTCGGGGACCCAGCATTTT. Protein product: CASRLLASGTQHF.

This clonotype was counted many times. The gene calls are TRBV7-9 and TRBJ2-7; 8 nucleotides line up with TRBD2. V shed 2 bases and J 1 base; nucleotides not matched to a gene: 7. Per the germline V gene, CDR1 is SEHNR and CDR2 is FQNEAQ (reference sequence). CDR3 length equals 16 residues. CDR3 region: CASSLSLGTRSYEQYF. The CDR3 bases are TGTGCCAGCAGCTTATCCCTCGGGACTAGATCCTACGAGCAGTACTTC.

This clonotype appeared once. The rearrangement joins TRBV29-1 to TRBJ1-1; no clear D. Germline V lookup: CDR1 SQVTM, CDR2 ANQGSEA. The length of the CDR3 is 10 residues. V was cut by 8 bases and J by 5 bases, with 9 bases left in between. The DNA for the CDR3 is TGCAGCTTAGTGCAGACTGAAGCTTTCTTT. Translation: CSLVQTEAFF.

Remarks on this clonotype: This sequence may be a read error, since a much larger clone differs from it by one base. The chain employs TRBV7-9 and TRBJ1-1; 8 bases map to TRBD1. The CDR3 runs 15 residues. CDR1 is SEHNR and CDR2 is FQNEAQ in the germline V gene (reference sequence). V gave up 3 bases and J gave up 1 base; unmatched junction bases: 4. The CDR3 is CASSFAGTGNTEAFF. DNA of the CDR3: TGTGCCAGCAGCTTCGCCGGGACAGGGAACACTGAAGCTTTCTTT.